One sample yielded the 4 T cell receptor beta chains listed below, sequenced in a study. A single record per CDR3 protein comes from TCRdb applying MiXCR to the RT-PCR reads. The sample contains more than 600,000 distinct CDR3 sequences, around 14% of which appear only once. Specimen: memory CD4+ T cells from blood. The receptors derive from a female donor in good health, serving as a healthy control.

This clonotype was counted many times. The chain couples TRBV29-1 to TRBJ2-5; D is unclear. Trimming left V 8 bases short and J 1 base short, with 17 bases between. The CDR3 runs 14 residues. The germline CDR1 and CDR2 sequences are SQVTM and ANQGSEA. The CDR3 bases are TGCAGCCTAACCCCAACGGGTGCCCAAGAGACCCAGTACTTC. It yields the protein CSLTPTGAQETQYF. The entire variable domain, with the rest obtained from reference TRBV29-1 and TRBJ2-5, is as follows: SAVISQKPSRDICQRGTSLTIQCQVDSQVTMMFWYRQQPGQSLTLIATANQGSEATYESGFVIDKFPISRPNLTFSTLTVSNMSPEDSSIYLCSLTPTGAQETQYFGPGTRLLVL.

This clonotype has a handful of counts. The chain joins TRBV28 to TRBJ1-2; D gene ambiguous. The germline V gene encodes CDR1 MDHEN and CDR2 SYDVKM. This CDR3 contains 14 residues. Trimming took 3 bases from V and 5 from J, leaving 13 bases between them. CDR3 sequence (DNA): TGTGCCAGCAGTTTTGTAGGTTTTGGGTATGGCTACACCTTC. Translated: CASSFVGFGYGYTF.

This clonotype was seen only a few times. This chain uses TRBV7-2 with TRBJ2-7; 8 bases are shared with TRBD2. Germline loops: CDR1 SGHTA, CDR2 FQGNSA. The CDR3 has 18 amino acids. V trimming: 6 bases; J trimming: 0 bases; junction bases outside the gene matches: 16. This CDR3 is CASRSHGTRPASSYEQYF. The CDR3 region has the DNA TGTGCCAGCAGGAGTCACGGGACTAGACCGGCCTCCTCCTACGAGCAGTACTTC.

To note about this clonotype: Relative to the germline gene, one junction end is altered; a read error may explain this. This chain joins TRBV5-1 and TRBJ2-6; TRBD2 aligns across 7 bases. CDR1 is SGHRS, CDR2 YFSETQ, per germline. CDR3 length equals 18 residues. As DNA, the CDR3 is TGCGCCAGCAGCTCCGACACCGGGGCCTGGGGAGGGGCCAACGTCCTGAATTTC. Residues: CASSSDTGAWGGANVLNF.